Following are 9 T cell receptor beta chains from one sample sequenced in a study of Graves' ophthalmopathy and Graves' hyperthyroidism. The authors amplified TCR beta CDR3 regions from RNA transcripts. HTBI-primed first-round RT-PCR preceded second-round multiplex PCR. TCRdb used MiXCR to reprocess the multiplex PCR reads, holding one entry per CDR3 protein. The profile shows 35,000 to 50,000 distinct CDR3 sequences, roughly 50% of them singletons. Sequencing was carried out using peripheral blood. The receptors originated from an adult woman with stable Graves' hyperthyroidism.

Points on this clonotype: Given a much more abundant clone one base away, this may be a read error. No conserved phenylalanine or tryptophan is present at the end of the CDR3, so a read error is the likely explanation. The V gene is TRBV12-3 or TRBV12-4, the J gene TRBJ1-2; D is unresolved. V lost 2 bases to trimming and J lost 4 bases, with 23 bases between them. The CDR3 extends over 18 amino acids. The CDR3 region is CASSLSPVPYISSYGYTL. The CDR3 DNA sequence: TGTGCCAGCAGTTTATCGCCGGTCCCGTATATCTCCTCCTATGGCTACACCCTC.

This clonotype is categorized as large. The V call is TRBV6-1, the J call TRBJ2-5, with 11 positions matching TRBD2. The ends lost 6 bases at V and 2 bases at J; junction bases unmatched: 5. CDR3 size: 15 residues. CDR1 is MNHNS and CDR2 is SASEGT in the germline V gene. The CDR3 loop is CASSGLAGNQETQYF. The CDR3 DNA follows: TGTGCCAGCAGCGGACTAGCGGGCAATCAAGAGACCCAGTACTTC.

The chain's CDR3 is CASSAFSGRPQETQYF. Written as DNA, the CDR3 is TGTGCCAGCAGCGCCTTTAGCGGGAGACCCCAAGAGACCCAGTACTTC. The chain has TRBV7-9 and TRBJ2-7; 9 bases are shared with TRBD2. Gene TRBJ2-5 matches the end of the DNA better, so the J call may be wrong. Germline assignment: CDR1 SEHNR and CDR2 FQNEAQ (reference sequence). This CDR3 has 16 residues.

The genes are TRBV6-5 and TRBJ1-2; 12 bases fit TRBD1. Trimming cost V 8 bases and J 8 bases; bases outside gene matches: 12. The CDR3 is made up of 15 amino acids. From germline, CDR1 is MNHEY and CDR2 SVGAGI. CDR3 amino acids: CASLPAGTGGAGYTF. CDR3 DNA: TGTGCCAGCCTTCCCGCCGGGACAGGGGGCGCGGGCTACACCTTC.

V usage is TRBV11-2 and J usage is TRBJ2-7; D assignment may be TRBD1 or TRBD2 (6 bases each). Trimming pared 1 base from V and 6 bases from J, leaving 10 bases between. Germline V CDR1 and CDR2: SGHAT, FQNNGV. CDR3 size: 13 residues. The CDR3 nucleotides are TGTGCCAGCAGCTTAGGGGGGGCGGGCGAGCAGTACTTC. It encodes CASSLGGAGEQYF.

This clonotype was recorded many times. The chain joins TRBV11-3 to TRBJ2-5; D could derive from TRBD1 or TRBD2 (5 bases each). Germline V lookup: CDR1 SGHNT, CDR2 YENEEA. V lost 3 bases and J 5 bases, leaving 16 bases between the germline ends. There are 15 residues in the CDR3. The CDR3, as DNA: TGTGCCAGCAGCTTCATGCAGGGTAGAGGGGAGACCCAGTACTTC. It encodes CASSFMQGRGETQYF.

This clonotype was observed many times. The rearrangement uses TRBV20-1 and TRBJ2-3, with a possible D match to TRBD2 (5 bases). Germline loops: CDR1 DFQATT, CDR2 SNEGSKA (reference sequence). CDR3 length equals 13 residues. Trimming took off 5 bases at V and 3 bases at J, with 12 bases between the two ends. The CDR3 is CSAAPGRTDTQYF. In nucleotides, the CDR3 is TGCAGTGCTGCGCCGGGAAGGACAGATACGCAGTATTTT.

This clonotype has a count of ten or more. The chain employs TRBV6-2 or TRBV6-3 and TRBJ1-2; the match to TRBD1 covers 7 bases. This CDR3 contains 13 residues. The J segment lost 7 bases and the V segment lost 7 bases, leaving 9 bases of the junction unmatched. CDR1 is MNHEY and CDR2 is SVGEGT in the germline V gene. This CDR3 reads CASTLGQVFGYTF. CDR3 coding DNA: TGTGCCAGCACCTTAGGACAGGTTTTTGGCTACACCTTC.

The chain carries TRBV20-1 and TRBJ1-1, with D perhaps matching TRBD1 (6 bases). Trimming stripped 5 bases from V and 4 bases from J, with 17 bases between. Germline CDR1 and CDR2: DFQATT and SNEGSKA (reference sequence). The CDR3 is 14 residues long. The CDR3 bases are TGCAGTGCTCCAAAACAGGGTTTGGGCACTGAAGCTTTCTTT. Amino acid sequence: CSAPKQGLGTEAFF.